The entry below describes one T cell receptor (beta chain). This record belongs to a study of blood T cell repertoires in COVID-19. The CDR3 totals 14 residues. Per germline, CDR1 SGHRS and CDR2 YFSETQ. The V gene lost 6 bases and the J gene lost 0 bases, with 12 bases spanning the gap. As processed by the authors: The assay estimated nucleated cells by amplifying reference gene primers. TCRdb's table, derived via immunoSEQ multiplex PCR, lists solely in-frame clones and lacks some. V, J and clone size are those of that table, while D and trimming were read from the DNA. Of about 130,000 clones in the sample, 85% to 90% were seen once.

What was sequenced was peripheral blood. This clonotype was obtained from an elderly woman with acute or convalescent COVID-19. V usage is TRBV5-1 and J usage is TRBJ1-2, with D maybe TRBD1 (6 bases). Here the CDR3 reads CASNLDSSNYGYTF. DNA for the CDR3: TGCGCCAGCAACCTGGACAGCTCTAACTATGGCTACACCTTC.